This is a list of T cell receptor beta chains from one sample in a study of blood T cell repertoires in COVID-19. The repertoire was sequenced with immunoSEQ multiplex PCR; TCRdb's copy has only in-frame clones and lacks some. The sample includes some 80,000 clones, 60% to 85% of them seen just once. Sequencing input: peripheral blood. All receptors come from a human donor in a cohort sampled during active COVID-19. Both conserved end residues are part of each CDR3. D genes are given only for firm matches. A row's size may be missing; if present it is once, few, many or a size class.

cdr3_aa: CASSSGRGTGELFF; cdr3_nt: TGTGCCAGCAGTAGCGGGAGGGGGACCGGGGAGCTGTTTTTT; d_call: TRBD2; j_call: TRBJ2-2; v_call: TRBV27; clone_size: -
cdr3_aa: CASSVEGQPLGYTF; cdr3_nt: TGTGCCAGCAGCGTAGAGGGACAGCCCCTTGGCTACACCTTC; d_call: TRBD1; j_call: TRBJ1-2; v_call: TRBV9; clone_size: -
cdr3_aa: CASSLLEGTQYF; cdr3_nt: TGTGCCAGCAGTTTATTGGAGGGTACGCAGTATTTT; d_call: -; j_call: TRBJ2-3; v_call: TRBV27; clone_size: -
cdr3_aa: CASSMSQDAGAQHF; cdr3_nt: TGTGCCAGTAGTATGTCCCAGGACGCAGGGGCCCAGCATTTT; d_call: -; j_call: TRBJ1-5; v_call: TRBV19; clone_size: -
cdr3_aa: CASSPGGGTYGYTF; cdr3_nt: TGCGCCAGCAGCCCCGGGGGTGGGACCTATGGCTACACCTTC; d_call: -; j_call: TRBJ1-2; v_call: TRBV5-1; clone_size: -
cdr3_aa: CASSLSSGNTEAFF; cdr3_nt: TGCGCCAGCAGCTTGTCATCAGGGAACACTGAAGCTTTCTTT; d_call: -; j_call: TRBJ1-1; v_call: TRBV5-1; clone_size: -
cdr3_aa: CASSQYSRGEETQYF; cdr3_nt: TGTGCCAGCAGCCAGTATTCCAGGGGGGAGGAGACCCAGTACTTC; d_call: -; j_call: TRBJ2-5; v_call: TRBV3-1/TRBV3-2; clone_size: -
cdr3_aa: CASSPPGLAGNEQFF; cdr3_nt: TGTGCCAGCTCACCTCCGGGACTAGCTGGCAATGAGCAGTTCTTC; d_call: TRBD2; j_call: TRBJ2-1; v_call: TRBV18; clone_size: once
cdr3_aa: CASSQGRGLEDRALETQYF; cdr3_nt: TGTGCCAGCAGCCAAGGCCGGGGACTAGAGGATCGTGCTCTTGAGACCCAGTACTTC; d_call: TRBD2; j_call: TRBJ2-5; v_call: TRBV3-1/TRBV3-2; clone_size: -
cdr3_aa: CASSGGKETQYF; cdr3_nt: TGTGCCAGCAGCGGCGGGAAAGAGACCCAGTACTTC; d_call: -; j_call: TRBJ2-5; v_call: TRBV7-9; clone_size: -